This T cell receptor (beta chain) was retrieved from a study of cytotoxic CD8 clonotypes in ibrutinib-treated CLL. In the study overall: Partial responses totalled roughly 24 and complete responses 2; after median 68 months, approximately 15 remained remitted and roughly twelve progressed.

Per the germline V gene, CDR1 is KGHSH and CDR2 is LQKENI. The CDR3 is 17 amino acids. J gave up 1 base and V 3 bases, and 7 bases lay outside the gene matches. Sequencing was performed with immunoSEQ multiplex PCR; in TCRdb, only in-frame clones are kept and a portion is missing. The table lists more than 85,000 clones, 75% to 80% of them singletons. Sequences were derived from PBMCs, sampled after 24 months of ibrutinib treatment. The clonotype originates from a human donor with chronic lymphocytic leukemia. V is TRBV18 and J is TRBJ2-3; TRBD1 matches at 10 bases. The CDR3 DNA sequence: TGTGCCAGCTCACCGAACCCCGGGACAGGGGGCACAGATACGCAGTATTTT. Translation: CASSPNPGTGGTDTQYF.